Each of the 14 T cell receptor beta chains below was sequenced from the same sample in a study of immune evolution from preneoplasia to lung adenocarcinoma. The data were produced by immunoSEQ multiplex PCR, yet TCRdb's version contains in-frame clones alone and is incomplete. The sample includes 3,500 to 4,500 clones, 75% to 85% of them seen just once. The sample was FFPE lung adenocarcinoma in situ tissue. These receptors all stem from a person aged 60-79 years with lung adenocarcinoma.

The gene calls are TRBV6-1 and TRBJ1-2; TRBD1 might be the D (5 bases). In germline, CDR1 is MNHNS, CDR2 SASEGT. V lost 5 bases and J 5 bases, leaving 12 bases between the germline ends. The length of the CDR3 is 13 residues. CDR3 loop: CASSPRDSYGYTF. CDR3 in DNA: TGTGCCAGCAGTCCCCGGGACTCGTATGGCTACACCTTC.

The CDR3 DNA sequence: TGCGCCAGCCTGGGACAGGGGACCGGGGAGCTGTTTTTT. Translated, it gives CASLGQGTGELFF. The rearrangement joins TRBV5-1 to TRBJ2-2, with 10 positions matching TRBD1. CDR1 is SGHRS, CDR2 YFSETQ, per germline. The junction had 2 bases not matched to a gene; V was cut back by 7 bases and J by 5 bases. The CDR3 consists of 13 residues.

The chain recombines TRBV7-2 with TRBJ1-2; no clear D gene. Trimming took off 2 bases at V and 0 bases at J, with 7 bases between the two ends. The CDR3 has 14 amino acids. CDR1 and CDR2 (germline): SGHTA, FQGNSA. This CDR3 is CASSLYGANYGYTF. The CDR3 coding sequence is TGTGCCAGCAGCTTATACGGGGCTAACTATGGCTACACCTTC.

The V and J genes are TRBV15 and TRBJ2-5; D perhaps matches TRBD1 (6 bases). The CDR3 runs to 16 residues. V was trimmed by 0 bases and J by 4 bases, leaving 15 bases between them. From germline, CDR1 is LNHNV and CDR2 YYDKDF (reference sequence). Here the CDR3 reads CATSRETGLFGETQYF. CDR3 bases: TGTGCCACCAGCAGAGAGACAGGCCTGTTTGGAGAGACCCAGTACTTC.

In nucleotides, the CDR3 is TGTGCCAGCAGTGAACGGGGATGGCAGGGGGTCTGGCAGTTCTTC. Encoded protein: CASSERGWQGVWQFF. The chain has TRBV2 and TRBJ2-1; 7 nucleotides agree with TRBD1. This CDR3 spans 15 amino acids. CDR1 and CDR2 from the germline V gene are SNHLY and FYNNEI. With 2 bases clipped from V and 12 bases from J, the junction kept 13 bases outside the gene matches. The full variable domain, completed using reference TRBV2 and TRBJ2-1, is EPEVTQTPSHQVTQMGQEVILRCVPISNHLYFYWYRQILGQKVEFLVSFYNNEISEKSEIFDDQFSVERPDGSNFTLKIRSTKLEDSAMYFCASSERGWQGVWQFFGPGTRLTVL.

This chain links TRBV15 with TRBJ1-1, with a weak D call TRBD1 (6 bases). Germline V lookup: CDR1 LNHNV, CDR2 YYDKDF (reference sequence). Deletions cut 8 bases from V and 1 base from J, with 14 bases between. This CDR3 spans 14 amino acids. CDR3 sequence reads: CATYSGAENTEAFF. The CDR3 coding sequence is TGTGCCACCTATTCAGGGGCGGAGAACACTGAAGCTTTCTTT. Looking up the rest from reference TRBV15 and TRBJ1-1 gives the full variable domain: DAMVIQNPRYQVTQFGKPVTLSCSQTLNHNVMYWYQQKSSQAPKLLFHYYDKDFNNEADTPDNFQSRRPNTSFCFLDIRSPGLGDTAMYLCATYSGAENTEAFFGQGTRLTVV.

The V and J genes are TRBV18 and TRBJ1-2, with a weak D call TRBD1 (5 bases). Trimming took 3 bases from V and 3 from J, leaving 14 bases between them. CDR3 length equals 15 residues. The germline gives CDR1 KGHSH, CDR2 LQKENI. CDR3 protein: CASSPAGGSDYGYTF. CDR3 DNA sequence: TGTGCCAGCTCACCCGCGGGGGGTAGCGACTATGGCTACACCTTC.

The J gene is TRBJ2-6, the V gene TRBV6-6, with TRBD1 as a possible D gene (6 bases). In germline, CDR1 is MNHNY, CDR2 SVGAGI (reference sequence). CDR3 length: 15 amino acids. V shed 4 bases and J shed 1 base, with 8 bases lying between them. The CDR3 DNA sequence: TGTGCCAGCAGTTTGGGGGCTTCTGGGGCCAACGTCCTGACTTTC. Translated, it gives CASSLGASGANVLTF.

This clone came up a few times. The genes are TRBV4-3 and TRBJ2-2, with unresolved D. The CDR3 consists of 13 residues. Germline CDR1 LGHNA, CDR2 YSLEER. Trimming removed 5 bases from V and 2 bases from J, with 6 bases in between. The CDR3 region is CASSGQNTGELFF. CDR3 sequence (DNA): TGCGCCAGCAGCGGGCAAAACACCGGGGAGCTGTTTTTT.

The V gene is TRBV5-4, the J gene TRBJ2-1, with TRBD1 matching 8 bases. The CDR3 sequence is 15 residues long. CDR1 is SGHNT and CDR2 is YYREEE in the germline V gene (reference sequence). The V segment lost 4 bases and the J segment 5 bases; nucleotides outside the gene matches: 8. CDR3 residues: CASSQDRASHNEQFF. The DNA of the CDR3 is TGTGCCAGCAGCCAGGACAGGGCCAGCCACAATGAGCAGTTCTTC.

This chain connects TRBV11-2 to TRBJ2-1; D remains ambiguous. Germline lookup yields CDR1 SGHAT and CDR2 FQNNGV. The CDR3 is made up of 12 amino acids. Trimming cost V 1 base and J 10 bases, with 8 bases left between them. In DNA form, the CDR3 reads TGTGCCAGCAGCTTAGTCCAGGACGAGCAGTTCTTC. This sequence encodes CASSLVQDEQFF. Based on the CDR3 plus reference TRBV11-2 and TRBJ2-1, the full variable domain is EAGVAQSPRYKIIEKRQSVAFWCNPISGHATLYWYQQILGQGPKLLIQFQNNGVVDDSQLPKDRFSAERLKGVDSTLKIQPAKLEDSAVYLCASSLVQDEQFFGPGTRLTVL.

The chain joins TRBV7-2 to TRBJ1-2, with 10 bases lining up with TRBD1. Unmatched junction bases numbered 0, after V lost 0 bases and J lost 2 bases. The CDR3 runs 15 residues. Germline V gene sequence: CDR1 SGHTA, CDR2 FQGNSA. Here the CDR3 DNA reads TGTGCCAGCAGCTTAGCGGGACAGGGGAACTATGGCTACACCTTC. Translation: CASSLAGQGNYGYTF.

This chain connects TRBV6-5 to TRBJ2-5, with 12 nucleotides matching TRBD2. V shed 5 bases, J shed 5 bases, and the junction held 6 bases outside the gene matches. Germline-derived CDR1 and CDR2 are MNHEY and SVGAGI. The CDR3 runs 15 residues. The CDR3: CASSTGLAGTETQYF. As DNA, the CDR3 is TGTGCCAGCAGTACCGGACTAGCGGGGACGGAGACCCAGTACTTC.

The rearrangement joins TRBV18 to TRBJ2-2; D is undetermined. The germline gives CDR1 KGHSH, CDR2 LQKENI. With 6 bases removed from V and 2 bases from J, the gap between germline ends came to 13 bases. The CDR3 contains 15 residues. CDR3 DNA: TGTGCCAGCTCCCGTAATCCCGAAAACACCGGGGAGCTGTTTTTT. It translates to CASSRNPENTGELFF.